This TCR beta chain came from a study of regulatory dendritic cells for organ transplantation. Background on the study: Regulatory dendritic cells came from monocytes given vitamin D3 and IL-10.

V trimming: 8 bases; J trimming: 2 bases; junction bases outside the gene matches: 14. Germline assignment: CDR1 SGHTA and CDR2 FQGNSA. This CDR3 spans 17 amino acids. This clone was observed once. Antigen: not known. Sorted subsets were CFSE-labeled and cultured four to six days with allogeneic dendritic cells. FACS sorted CD4+ or CD8+ T cells into CD45RA+ naive and CD45RO+ memory. The table came from immunoSEQ multiplex PCR; TCRdb's copy has only in-frame clones and leaves some out. The repertoire holds fewer than 25,000 clones, 75% to 90% seen once, with just under 0.7% in the top ten. The specimen sequenced was naive CD4+ T cells from blood cultured with regulatory dendritic cells. Noted subset: CD45RA+ naive T cells. This TCR came from a human donor in good health. The chain recombines TRBV7-2 with TRBJ2-3, with 9 bases lining up with TRBD1. As DNA, the CDR3 is TGTGCCAGCTCGGGCGCAGGAGGGACAGGGTACACAGATACGCAGTATTTT. Translation gives CASSGAGGTGYTDTQYF.